The rows below give T cell receptor beta chains drawn from one sample of a study of shared clonotypes between healthy human individuals. Libraries were prepared by immunoSEQ multiplex PCR; TCRdb keeps only in-frame clonotypes and omits some of them. The data hold some 2,000,000 clones, with around 95% observed a single time. The sample comprised naive CD4+ T cells sorted from blood. All receptors derive from a young man in good health. The CDR3 runs from the conserved cysteine through the conserved F or W. D genes are given only for firm matches. The size of a clone is reported for some rows only, either as once, few or many, or as a class for expanded clones.

size: -
J: TRBJ2-7
D: -
V: TRBV19
length: 15
DNA: TGTGCCAGTAGTATTTTGGGCGCAGGGGGGTACGAGCAGTACTTC
CDR3: CASSILGAGGYEQYF

size: -
J: TRBJ1-2
D: -
V: TRBV19
length: 12
DNA: TGTGCCAGTAGAACTCAGGCCTATGGCTACACCTTC
CDR3: CASRTQAYGYTF

size: -
J: TRBJ2-2
D: -
V: TRBV7-9
length: 14
DNA: TGTGCCAGCAGCTTAGATGTTTTCGCCGGGGAGCTGTTTTTT
CDR3: CASSLDVFAGELFF

size: -
J: TRBJ1-1
D: TRBD1
V: TRBV6-5
length: 15
DNA: TGTGCCAGCAGATCCGGGACAGGGATCGGCACTGAAGCTTTCTTT
CDR3: CASRSGTGIGTEAFF

size: -
J: TRBJ1-4
D: TRBD1
V: TRBV5-4
length: 17
DNA: TGTGCCAGCAGCGGGACAGGGGGGAGCTCTGTTCGGGAAAAACTGTTTTTT
CDR3: CASSGTGGSSVREKLFF

size: -
J: TRBJ2-7
D: -
V: TRBV5-6
length: 15
DNA: TGTGCCAGCAGCTTGGATACAGGAAGGACCTACGAGCAGTACTTC
CDR3: CASSLDTGRTYEQYF

size: -
J: TRBJ1-4
D: -
V: TRBV18
length: 16
DNA: TGTGCCAGCTCACCCTCGGCCGGGACAACCAATGAAAAACTGTTTTTT
CDR3: CASSPSAGTTNEKLFF

size: -
J: TRBJ1-1
D: -
V: TRBV19
length: 13
DNA: TGTGCCAGTAGTACGCCCGAGAACACTGAAGCTTTCTTT
CDR3: CASSTPENTEAFF

size: -
J: TRBJ1-1
D: -
V: TRBV7-2
length: 13
DNA: TGTGCCAGCAGCTTAGTGGGCAGTACTGAAGCTTTCTTT
CDR3: CASSLVGSTEAFF

size: -
J: TRBJ1-5
D: TRBD1
V: TRBV6-5
length: 13
DNA: TGTGCCAGCAGTCGATCACAGGGGCAGCCCCAGCATTTT
CDR3: CASSRSQGQPQHF

size: -
J: TRBJ1-6
D: -
V: TRBV5-4
length: 16
DNA: TGTGCCAGCAGCTTCGAGGGAAACTCCTATAATTCACCCCTCCACTTT
CDR3: CASSFEGNSYNSPLHF

size: -
J: TRBJ2-3
D: TRBD2
V: TRBV28
length: 16
DNA: TGTGCCAGCCTCCCGGTGGGGCTAGCGGGGCCAGATACGCAGTATTTT
CDR3: CASLPVGLAGPDTQYF

size: -
J: TRBJ2-7
D: TRBD2
V: TRBV12-5
length: 14
DNA: TGTGCTAGTGGTTACGCTAGCGGGAGGGCCGAGCAGTACTTC
CDR3: CASGYASGRAEQYF

size: -
J: TRBJ1-4
D: -
V: TRBV6-6
length: 15
DNA: TGTGCCAGCAGTTACTTCGTCCTGCAGGGTGAAAAACTGTTTTTT
CDR3: CASSYFVLQGEKLFF

size: -
J: TRBJ1-2
D: -
V: TRBV19
length: 13
DNA: TGTGCCAGTAGCCCCACCATTAACTATGGCTACACCTTC
CDR3: CASSPTINYGYTF

size: -
J: TRBJ1-1
D: TRBD1
V: TRBV18
length: 14
DNA: TGTGCCAGCTGCGGGGACAGACAAAACACTGAAGCTTTCTTT
CDR3: CASCGDRQNTEAFF

size: once
J: TRBJ1-4
D: -
V: TRBV4-1
length: 14
DNA: TGCGCCAGCAGGGGGTTGGGGCGGAGTGAAAAACTGTTTTTT
CDR3: CASRGLGRSEKLFF

size: -
J: TRBJ2-7
D: -
V: TRBV6-5
length: 16
DNA: TGTGCCAGCAGTTACTCGAGTATTCCAGCCATGGGGGAGCAGTACTTC
CDR3: CASSYSSIPAMGEQYF

size: -
J: TRBJ2-2
D: -
V: TRBV6-1
length: 15
DNA: TGTGCCAGCAGTGAAAGGCTAGCGAGGAACGGGGAGCTGTTTTTT
CDR3: CASSERLARNGELFF

size: -
J: TRBJ1-5
D: -
V: TRBV6-5
length: 13
DNA: TGTGCCAGCAGGTCGTCAGCCCAGGGGCCCCAGCATTTT
CDR3: CASRSSAQGPQHF

size: -
J: TRBJ1-2
D: -
V: TRBV10-3
length: 14
DNA: TGTGCCATCAGTGAGTCTGCCGCTAACTATGGCTACACCTTC
CDR3: CAISESAANYGYTF

size: -
J: TRBJ1-5
D: -
V: TRBV10-3
length: 14
DNA: TGTGCCATCAGTGATGGAGCAGGTGAACAGCCCCAGCATTTT
CDR3: CAISDGAGEQPQHF

size: -
J: TRBJ1-6
D: -
V: TRBV14
length: 13
DNA: TGTGCCAGCAGCCAATCGGGACCTAGGCCCCTCCACTTT
CDR3: CASSQSGPRPLHF

size: -
J: TRBJ2-5
D: TRBD1
V: TRBV28
length: 16
DNA: TGTGCCAGCAGTTTGCGGACAGGGGGCTTGGGAGAGACCCAGTACTTC
CDR3: CASSLRTGGLGETQYF

size: -
J: TRBJ2-1
D: TRBD1
V: TRBV5-1
length: 16
DNA: TGCGCCAGCAGCGGCGGACAGGGGTCGGGATACAATGAGCAGTTCTTC
CDR3: CASSGGQGSGYNEQFF

size: once
J: TRBJ1-5
D: -
V: TRBV7-2
length: 13
DNA: TGTGCCAGCACCCGGGACACCTATCAGCCCCAGCATTTT
CDR3: CASTRDTYQPQHF

size: -
J: TRBJ2-1
D: -
V: TRBV7-9
length: 14
DNA: TGTGCCAGCAGCTCGACTCGACGAAGGGATGAGCAGTTCTTC
CDR3: CASSSTRRRDEQFF

size: -
J: TRBJ1-5
D: -
V: TRBV7-2
length: 12
DNA: TGTGCCAGCAGCTTAATATCTCAGCCCCAGCATTTT
CDR3: CASSLISQPQHF

size: -
J: TRBJ2-1
D: -
V: TRBV27
length: 13
DNA: TGTGCCAGCAGTTTATTAGGGGGTAATGAGCAGTTCTTC
CDR3: CASSLLGGNEQFF

size: -
J: TRBJ1-1
D: TRBD1
V: TRBV6-5
length: 15
DNA: TGTGCCAGCAGCTCCGGACAGGGGGGATACACTGAAGCTTTCTTT
CDR3: CASSSGQGGYTEAFF

size: -
J: TRBJ1-5
D: -
V: TRBV4-1
length: 15
DNA: TGCGCCAGCAGCCAAGGAGTAGTTAGCAATCAGCCCCAGCATTTT
CDR3: CASSQGVVSNQPQHF

size: once
J: TRBJ2-3
D: -
V: TRBV25-1
length: 13
DNA: TGTGCCAGCAGCCCGGTCCAGGGAGATACGCAGTATTTT
CDR3: CASSPVQGDTQYF

size: -
J: TRBJ2-2
D: TRBD1
V: TRBV11-3
length: 19
DNA: TGTGCCAGCAGCTTAGATCCTGAACCTATGACAGGGAGCACCGGGGAGCTGTTTTTT
CDR3: CASSLDPEPMTGSTGELFF

size: -
J: TRBJ1-1
D: TRBD1
V: TRBV19
length: 14
DNA: TGTGCCAGTAGCGTACAGGGGGCCGCGGGGCGAGCTTTCTTT
CDR3: CASSVQGAAGRAFF

size: -
J: TRBJ2-3
D: -
V: TRBV29-1
length: 12
DNA: TGCAGCGTTGAGAGGCCCACAGATACGCAGTATTTT
CDR3: CSVERPTDTQYF

size: -
J: TRBJ2-7
D: -
V: TRBV27
length: 13
DNA: TGTGCCAGCAGCCTTATGGTCCACTACGAGCAGTACTTC
CDR3: CASSLMVHYEQYF

size: -
J: TRBJ1-2
D: -
V: TRBV6-6
length: 13
DNA: TGTGCCAGCAGTTACGAAGGGGTAGAAGGCTACACCTTC
CDR3: CASSYEGVEGYTF

size: -
J: TRBJ2-7
D: TRBD2
V: TRBV10-2
length: 16
DNA: TGCGCCAGTAGGATTCCTCGACTAGCGGACTCCTACGAGCAGTACTTC
CDR3: CASRIPRLADSYEQYF

size: -
J: TRBJ1-5
D: TRBD1
V: TRBV6-1
length: 16
DNA: TGTGCCAGCAGTGGACCCGGGACAGGGAGCAATCAGCCCCAGCATTTT
CDR3: CASSGPGTGSNQPQHF

size: -
J: TRBJ2-5
D: -
V: TRBV6-6
length: 8
DNA: TGTGCCGGTGAGACCCAGTACTTC
CDR3: CAGETQYF

size: -
J: TRBJ2-5
D: -
V: TRBV5-1
length: 14
DNA: TGCGCCAGCAGCTTGGTCGGCAGGGAAGAGACCCAGTACTTC
CDR3: CASSLVGREETQYF

size: -
J: TRBJ2-5
D: TRBD2
V: TRBV7-8
length: 16
DNA: TGTGCCAGCAGCTTAGGGACTAGCGAGCGTGGAGAGACCCAGTACTTC
CDR3: CASSLGTSERGETQYF

size: -
J: TRBJ2-7
D: -
V: TRBV20-1
length: 11
DNA: TGCAGTGCTATTGATGGTTACGAGCAGTACTTC
CDR3: CSAIDGYEQYF

size: -
J: TRBJ1-5
D: -
V: TRBV15
length: 15
DNA: TGTGCCACCAGCAGAGGGGGGAGCTCCAATCAGCCCCAGCATTTT
CDR3: CATSRGGSSNQPQHF

size: -
J: TRBJ1-3
D: TRBD1
V: TRBV10-2
length: 14
DNA: TGCGCCAGCAGCGACAGGGGTCCTGGAAACACCATATATTTT
CDR3: CASSDRGPGNTIYF

size: once
J: TRBJ1-1
D: -
V: TRBV6-4
length: 17
DNA: TGTGCCAGCAGTGACTCCCCATGGGGGTCCTCAAACACTGAAGCTTTCTTT
CDR3: CASSDSPWGSSNTEAFF

size: -
J: TRBJ1-2
D: -
V: TRBV30
length: 11
DNA: TGTGCCTGGAGTCTATTCTATGGCTACACCTTC
CDR3: CAWSLFYGYTF

size: -
J: TRBJ2-4
D: -
V: TRBV6-6
length: 15
DNA: TGTGCCAGCAGTTACTCTAGGGGAGCCAAAAACATTCAGTACTTC
CDR3: CASSYSRGAKNIQYF

size: -
J: TRBJ1-1
D: -
V: TRBV4-3
length: 14
DNA: TGCGCCAGCAGCCAGGGTAGGTCGACAGAGCCTCCGGAATTT
CDR3: CASSQGRSTEPPEF

size: -
J: TRBJ2-1
D: -
V: TRBV7-2
length: 13
DNA: TGTGCCAGCAGCTTACCGGGACTCGTGGGGCAGTTCTTC
CDR3: CASSLPGLVGQFF

size: few
J: TRBJ1-6
D: -
V: TRBV5-1
length: 13
DNA: TGCGCCAGCAGGAAGACAGCTAATTCACCCCTCCACTTT
CDR3: CASRKTANSPLHF

size: -
J: TRBJ2-5
D: TRBD1
V: TRBV5-5
length: 14
DNA: TGTGCCAGCAGCTCGGACAGGGGGAGAGAGACCCAGTACTTC
CDR3: CASSSDRGRETQYF

size: -
J: TRBJ2-5
D: -
V: TRBV2
length: 13
DNA: TGTGCCAGCAGTGAAACACGGGACCAGACCCAGTACTTC
CDR3: CASSETRDQTQYF

size: once
J: TRBJ2-7
D: TRBD1
V: TRBV6-1
length: 14
DNA: TGTGCCAGCACTGGACAGGGGATCTCCTACGAGCAGTACTTC
CDR3: CASTGQGISYEQYF

size: -
J: TRBJ2-1
D: -
V: TRBV2
length: 15
DNA: TGTGCCAGCAGTGAATACAGGAGCTCCTACAATGAGCAGTTCTTC
CDR3: CASSEYRSSYNEQFF

size: once
J: TRBJ1-1
D: TRBD1
V: TRBV6-4
length: 14
DNA: TGTGCCAGCAGTGTACAGGGGGTGAACACTGAAGCTTTCTTT
CDR3: CASSVQGVNTEAFF

size: once
J: TRBJ1-5
D: -
V: TRBV27
length: 16
DNA: TGTGCCACCATTCCGACGGTTGGTAGGCTCAATCAGCCCCAGCATTTT
CDR3: CATIPTVGRLNQPQHF

size: -
J: TRBJ2-1
D: -
V: TRBV7-7
length: 13
DNA: TGTGCTAGCAGCTTAGGGCTCCACAATGAGCAGTTCTTC
CDR3: CASSLGLHNEQFF

size: -
J: TRBJ2-5
D: -
V: TRBV29-1
length: 11
DNA: TGCAGCGTTGGGGGGGATGAGACCCAGTACTTC
CDR3: CSVGGDETQYF

size: -
J: TRBJ2-2
D: -
V: TRBV10-1
length: 13
DNA: TGCGCCAGCAGTGATACGAACACCGGGGAGCTGTTTTTT
CDR3: CASSDTNTGELFF